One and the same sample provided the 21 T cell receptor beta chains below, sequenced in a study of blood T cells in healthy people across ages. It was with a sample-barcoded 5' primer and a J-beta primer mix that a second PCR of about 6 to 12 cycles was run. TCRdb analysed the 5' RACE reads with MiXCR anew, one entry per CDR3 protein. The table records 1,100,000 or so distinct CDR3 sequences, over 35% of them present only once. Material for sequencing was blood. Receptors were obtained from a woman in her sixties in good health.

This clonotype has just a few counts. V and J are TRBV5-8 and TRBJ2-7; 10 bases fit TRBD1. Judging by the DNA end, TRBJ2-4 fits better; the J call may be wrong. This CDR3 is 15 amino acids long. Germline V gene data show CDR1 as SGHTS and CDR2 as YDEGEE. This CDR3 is CASSGGTGAKNIQYF. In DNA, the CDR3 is TGTGCCAGCAGCGGCGGGACAGGGGCTAAAAACATTCAGTACTTC.

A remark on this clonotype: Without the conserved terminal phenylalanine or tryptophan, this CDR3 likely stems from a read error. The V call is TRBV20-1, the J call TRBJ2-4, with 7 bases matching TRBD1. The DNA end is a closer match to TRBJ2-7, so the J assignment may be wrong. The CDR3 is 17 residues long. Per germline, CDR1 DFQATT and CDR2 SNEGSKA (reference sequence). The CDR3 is CSAREPTATGFIYEQYL. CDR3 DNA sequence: TGCAGTGCTAGAGAGCCAACTGCGACAGGGTTTATCTACGAGCAGTACCTC.

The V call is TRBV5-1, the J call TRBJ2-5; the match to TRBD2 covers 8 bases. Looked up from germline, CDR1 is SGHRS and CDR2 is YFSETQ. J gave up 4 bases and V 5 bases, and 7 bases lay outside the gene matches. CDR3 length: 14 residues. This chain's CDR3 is CASRWASGLETQYF. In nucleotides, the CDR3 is TGCGCCAGCAGATGGGCTAGCGGGTTAGAGACCCAGTACTTC.

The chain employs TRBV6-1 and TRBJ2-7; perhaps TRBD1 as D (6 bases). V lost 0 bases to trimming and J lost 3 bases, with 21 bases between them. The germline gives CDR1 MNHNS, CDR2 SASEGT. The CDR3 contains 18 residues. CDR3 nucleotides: TGTGCCAGCAGTGAAGCGCTTGGGGGCAGTTTACGGGGCTACGAGCAGTACTTC. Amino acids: CASSEALGGSLRGYEQYF.

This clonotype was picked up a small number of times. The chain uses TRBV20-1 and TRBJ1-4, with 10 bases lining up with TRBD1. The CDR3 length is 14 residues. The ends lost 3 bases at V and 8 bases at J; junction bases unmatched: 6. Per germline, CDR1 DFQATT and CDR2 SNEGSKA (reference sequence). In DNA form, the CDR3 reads TGCAGTGCTAGCGCCGGGACAGGGGTCGAAAAACTGTTTTTT. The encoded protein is CSASAGTGVEKLFF.

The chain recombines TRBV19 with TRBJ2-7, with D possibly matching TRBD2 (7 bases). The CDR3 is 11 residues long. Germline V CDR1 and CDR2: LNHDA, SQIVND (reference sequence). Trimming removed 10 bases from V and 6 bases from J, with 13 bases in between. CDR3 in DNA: TGTGCCACCCTAGGGGGGGGCGAGCAGTACTTC. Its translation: CATLGGGEQYF.

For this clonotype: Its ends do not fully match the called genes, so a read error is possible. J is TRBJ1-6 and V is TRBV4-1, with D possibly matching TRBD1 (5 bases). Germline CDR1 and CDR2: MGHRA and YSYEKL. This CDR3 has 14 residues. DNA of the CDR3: TGCGCCAGCAGCCAAGAGGCGGGGGGTTCACCCCCCCACTTT. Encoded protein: CASSQEAGGSPPHF.

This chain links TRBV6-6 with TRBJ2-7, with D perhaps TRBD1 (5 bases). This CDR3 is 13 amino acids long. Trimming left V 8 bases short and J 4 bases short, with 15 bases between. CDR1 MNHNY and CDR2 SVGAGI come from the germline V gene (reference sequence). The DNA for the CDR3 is TGTGCCAGCGTCGAAGCCCAGGGTTACGAGCAGTACTTC. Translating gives CASVEAQGYEQYF.

CDR3 amino acids: CASSADGTVEETQYF. CDR3 in DNA: TGTGCCAGCAGTGCCGATGGGACAGTGGAAGAGACCCAGTACTTC. The J gene is TRBJ2-5, the V gene TRBV2; 7 nucleotides agree with TRBD1. The germline CDR1 and CDR2 sequences are SNHLY and FYNNEI. This CDR3 is 15 amino acids long. Losses at the gene ends were 4 bases for V and 3 bases for J; bases not matched to a gene: 8.

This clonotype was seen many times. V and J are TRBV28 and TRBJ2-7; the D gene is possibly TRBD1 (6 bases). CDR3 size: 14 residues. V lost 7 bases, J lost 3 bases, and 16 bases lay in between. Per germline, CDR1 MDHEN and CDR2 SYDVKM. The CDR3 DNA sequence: TGTGCCAGCACCTCTCCGGGACAAGGCTACGAGCAGTACTTC. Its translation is CASTSPGQGYEQYF.

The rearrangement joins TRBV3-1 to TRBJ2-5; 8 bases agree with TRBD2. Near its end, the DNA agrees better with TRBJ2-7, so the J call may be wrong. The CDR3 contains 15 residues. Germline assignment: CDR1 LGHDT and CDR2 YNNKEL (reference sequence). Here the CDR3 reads CASSLLSGTSYEQYF. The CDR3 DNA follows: TGTGCCAGCAGCCTCCTTAGCGGGACTAGCTACGAGCAGTACTTC.

The CDR3 spells CASSPGQGPSYEQYF. The DNA for the CDR3 is TGTGCCAGCAGCCCGGGACAGGGGCCTTCCTACGAGCAGTACTTC. The chain couples TRBV11-3 to TRBJ2-7, with 10 bases fitting TRBD1. The ends lost 5 bases at V and 1 base at J; junction bases unmatched: 5. This CDR3 is built from 15 residues. Germline-derived CDR1 and CDR2 are SGHNT and YENEEA.

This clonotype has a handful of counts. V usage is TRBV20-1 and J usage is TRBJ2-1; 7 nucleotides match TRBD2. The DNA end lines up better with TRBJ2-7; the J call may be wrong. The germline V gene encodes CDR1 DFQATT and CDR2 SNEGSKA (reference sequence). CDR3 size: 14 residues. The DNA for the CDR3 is TGCAGTGCTACTACAGCGGGGCGCTACAATGAGCAGTACTTC. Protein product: CSATTAGRYNEQYF.

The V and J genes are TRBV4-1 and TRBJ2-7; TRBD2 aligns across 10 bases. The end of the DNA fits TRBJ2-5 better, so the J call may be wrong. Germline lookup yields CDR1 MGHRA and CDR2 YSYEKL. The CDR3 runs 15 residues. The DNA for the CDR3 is TGCGCCAGCAGCCAAGAGACTAGCGGGTTGGGGACCCAGTACTTC. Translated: CASSQETSGLGTQYF.

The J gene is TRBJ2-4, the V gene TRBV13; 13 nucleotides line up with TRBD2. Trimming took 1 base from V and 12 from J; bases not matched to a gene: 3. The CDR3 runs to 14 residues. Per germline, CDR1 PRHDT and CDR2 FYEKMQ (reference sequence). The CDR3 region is CASSLELAGGDQYF. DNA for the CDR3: TGTGCCAGCAGCTTAGAACTAGCGGGAGGGGATCAGTACTTC. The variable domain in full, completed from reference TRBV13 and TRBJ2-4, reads AAGVIQSPRHLIKEKRETATLKCYPIPRHDTVYWYQQGPGQDPQFLISFYEKMQSDKGSIPDRFSAQQFSDYHSELNMSSLELGDSALYFCASSLELAGGDQYFGAGTRLSVL.

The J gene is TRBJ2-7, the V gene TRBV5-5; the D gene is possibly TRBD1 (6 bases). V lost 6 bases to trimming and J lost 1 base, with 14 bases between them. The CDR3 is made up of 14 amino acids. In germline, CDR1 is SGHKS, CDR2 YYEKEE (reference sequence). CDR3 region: CASNPFTGSYEQYF. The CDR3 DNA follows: TGTGCCAGCAACCCGTTTACAGGGTCCTACGAGCAGTACTTC.

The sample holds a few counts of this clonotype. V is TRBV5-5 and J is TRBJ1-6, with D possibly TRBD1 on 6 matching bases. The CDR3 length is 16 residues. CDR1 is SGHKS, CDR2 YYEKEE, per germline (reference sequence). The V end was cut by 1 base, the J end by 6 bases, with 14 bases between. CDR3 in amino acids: CASSLMGALSNSPLHF. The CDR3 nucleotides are TGTGCCAGCAGCTTGATGGGGGCCTTGAGTAATTCACCCCTCCACTTT.

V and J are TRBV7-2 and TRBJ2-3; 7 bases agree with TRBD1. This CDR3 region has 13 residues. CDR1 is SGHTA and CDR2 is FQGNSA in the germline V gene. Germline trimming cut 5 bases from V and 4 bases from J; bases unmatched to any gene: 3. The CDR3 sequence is CASSGTVPDTQYF. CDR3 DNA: TGTGCCAGCAGCGGGACAGTGCCAGATACGCAGTATTTT.

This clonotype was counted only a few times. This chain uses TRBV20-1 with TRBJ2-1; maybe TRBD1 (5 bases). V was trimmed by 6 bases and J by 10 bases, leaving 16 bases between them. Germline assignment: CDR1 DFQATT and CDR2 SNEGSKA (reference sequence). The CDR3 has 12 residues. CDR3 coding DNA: TGCAGTGCAGACATAGGGGTGGGAGAGCAGTTCTTC. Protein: CSADIGVGEQFF.

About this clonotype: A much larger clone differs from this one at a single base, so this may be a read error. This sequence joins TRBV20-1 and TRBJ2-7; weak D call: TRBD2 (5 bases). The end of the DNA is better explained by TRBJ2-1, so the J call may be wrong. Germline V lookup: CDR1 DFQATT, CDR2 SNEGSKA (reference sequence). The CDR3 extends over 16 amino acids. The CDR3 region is CSASGIPGRLNKEQFF. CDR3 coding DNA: TGCAGTGCTAGCGGGATCCCCGGTCGGTTAAACAAGGAGCAGTTCTTC.

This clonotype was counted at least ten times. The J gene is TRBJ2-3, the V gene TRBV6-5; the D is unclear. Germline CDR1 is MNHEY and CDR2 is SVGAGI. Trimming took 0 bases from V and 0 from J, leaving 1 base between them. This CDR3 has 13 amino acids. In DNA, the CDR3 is TGTGCCAGCAGTTACTCCAGCACAGATACGCAGTATTTT. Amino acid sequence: CASSYSSTDTQYF.